This T cell receptor (beta chain) was sequenced for a study of cytomegalovirus exposure and HLA in healthy donors. Whole-study findings and limits: What was likely a sequencing artifact was a cluster of highly shared sequence variants.

The germline V gene encodes CDR1 LNHNV and CDR2 YYDKDF (reference sequence). This CDR3 has 15 amino acids. V lost 1 base and J lost 5; bases outside the gene matches: 2. For this clone: Its specificity is unknown.

Use of 60 Vbeta and 13 Jbeta primers characterized the PCR. The repertoire was sequenced with immunoSEQ multiplex PCR; TCRdb's copy has only in-frame clones and lacks some. The data contain some 130,000 clones, approximately 61% of them singletons. This chain links TRBV15 with TRBJ2-5; 12 bases align to TRBD1. The sample was PBMCs. The source is a human donor in good health. In nucleotides, the CDR3 is TGTGCCACCAGCAGAGGGGACAGGGGGCAGGAGACCCAGTACTTC. Its protein is CATSRGDRGQETQYF.